This is a list of T cell receptor beta chains from one sample in a study of shared clonotypes between healthy human individuals. Repertoires were generated with immunoSEQ multiplex PCR, while TCRdb's copy carries only in-frame clones and drops some. The sample consists of 2,500,000 or so clones, roughly 93% of them appearing once. Sequencing used naive CD4+ T cells from PBMCs. The source is a man aged 18 to 30 in good health. Some clones in this sample may be carry-over from other donors' samples. The conserved cysteine and the conserved F or W are not part of the CDR3 here. The order of the fields is D gene, V gene, J gene, CDR3 protein. A D gene is named only where the DNA matches it firmly.

.,TRBV5-6,TRBJ2-3,ASSPGASPLTDTQY
.,TRBV5-6,TRBJ2-7,ASSLGGYEQY
TRBD1,TRBV27,TRBJ1-6,ASGGQGENSPLH
.,TRBV19,TRBJ2-7,ASTPPRGQGPYEQY
.,TRBV6-5,TRBJ1-5,ASSDRRVQPQH
.,TRBV5-1,TRBJ2-1,ASSLAVGTSYNEQF
TRBD1,TRBV11-2,TRBJ2-7,ASSLGTGPYEQY
.,TRBV15,TRBJ2-5,ATSRGSQGTQETQY
.,TRBV5-1,TRBJ1-5,ASSWIPGPPGANQPQH
TRBD2,TRBV5-1,TRBJ2-7,ASSLERGPNYEQY
.,TRBV19,TRBJ1-2,ASSRDRNYGYT
TRBD1,TRBV5-1,TRBJ1-5,ASTRDRGTQPQH
.,TRBV4-1,TRBJ1-5,ASSHLNRDGYNQPQH
.,TRBV9,TRBJ1-4,ASSVGLRGEKLF
TRBD2,TRBV2,TRBJ2-3,ASNAGTIRSTDTQY
.,TRBV19,TRBJ1-5,ASSPVGGNQPQH